The T cell receptor (beta chain) under discussion was sequenced for a study of T cell changes during pregnancy in multiple sclerosis. The protocol was immunoSEQ multiplex PCR, while the TCRdb copy is restricted to in-frame clones and leaves out a portion. The sample includes tens of thousands of clones, around 90% of them seen just once. The germline V and J ends were trimmed by 1 base and 5 bases, with 17 bases remaining between them. This CDR3 is built from 16 residues. Germline CDR1 and CDR2: LGHNA and YSLEER. V gene TRBV4-3 combines with J gene TRBJ2-5; a possible D gene is TRBD2 (6 bases). This clonotype was obtained from a female donor in good health, enrolled as a control in a pregnancy study. The starting material was peripheral blood, obtained in the first trimester of pregnancy. The CDR3 coding sequence is TGCGCCAGCAGCCAAGGGGGCCGGGGGTCGCGGGAGACCCAGTACTTC. Residues: CASSQGGRGSRETQYF.